This T cell receptor beta chain was recorded in a study of cytomegalovirus exposure and HLA in healthy donors. Study as a whole: In an early release, HLA-typed donors contributed about 79 million unique TCR sequences. Overall study findings and caveats: A later analysis, which compared TCR beta chains of equal frequency, found the HLA-associated ones more clonally expanded. In vitro assays verified that a few CMV-associated chains recognized CMV antigens specifically. Being productive about 87% or about 30% of the time was typical of most TCR beta V segments in an earlier analysis.

In the PCR, 60 Vbeta and 13 Jbeta primers were used. TCRdb keeps only in-frame clones here, not all; method: immunoSEQ multiplex PCR. The top ten hold around an eighth of the sample, which has fewer than 120,000 clones, just over 75% seen once. V shed 3 bases and J shed 0 bases, with 9 bases lying between them. CDR1 and CDR2 (germline): SGHAT, FQDESV (reference sequence). This CDR3 region has 15 residues. Only a few counts were recorded for this clone. Its antigen is not known. The specimen was PBMCs. This chain connects TRBV11-1 to TRBJ1-3; D uncertain. The sequence derives from a young man in good health and CMV-seropositive. The CDR3 nucleotides are TGTGCCAGCAGCTTTGACCACAGCTCTGGAAACACCATATATTTT. Protein sequence: CASSFDHSSGNTIYF. Supplemented by reference TRBV11-1 and TRBJ1-3, the full variable domain reads EAEVAQSPRYKITEKSQAVAFWCDPISGHATLYWYRQILGQGPELLVQFQDESVVDDSQLPKDRFSAERLKGVDSTLKIQPAELGDSAMYLCASSFDHSSGNTIYFGEGSWLTVV.